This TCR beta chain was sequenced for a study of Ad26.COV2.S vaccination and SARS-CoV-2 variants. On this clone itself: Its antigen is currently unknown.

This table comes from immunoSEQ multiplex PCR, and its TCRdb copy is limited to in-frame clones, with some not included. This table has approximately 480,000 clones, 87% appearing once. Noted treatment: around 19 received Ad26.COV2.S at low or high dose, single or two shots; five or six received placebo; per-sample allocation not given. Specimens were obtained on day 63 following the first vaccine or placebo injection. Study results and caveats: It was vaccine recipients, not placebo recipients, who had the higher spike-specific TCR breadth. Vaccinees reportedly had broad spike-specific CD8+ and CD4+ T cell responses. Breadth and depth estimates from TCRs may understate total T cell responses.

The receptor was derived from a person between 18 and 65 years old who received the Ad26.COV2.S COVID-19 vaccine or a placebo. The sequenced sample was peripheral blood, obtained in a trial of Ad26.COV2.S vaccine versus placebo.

In DNA, the CDR3 is TGTGCCAGTAGACAGGGAATCAATCAGCCCCAGCATTTT. It encodes CASRQGINQPQHF. V gene TRBV19 combines with J gene TRBJ1-5, with a possible D match to TRBD1 (6 bases). There are 13 residues in the CDR3. V was clipped by 6 bases and J by 3 bases, with 9 bases between them. Germline-derived CDR1 and CDR2 are LNHDA and SQIVND (reference sequence). The full variable domain, in which reference TRBV19 and TRBJ1-5 provide the parts outside the CDR3, is DGGITQSPKYLFRKEGQNVTLSCEQNLNHDAMYWYRQDPGQGLRLIYYSQIVNDFQKGDIAEGYSVSREKKESFPLTVTSAQKNPTAFYLCASRQGINQPQHFGDGTRLSIL.